The source of this T cell receptor (beta chain) is a study of blood T cell repertoires in COVID-19. Study-wide context: The origin of the acute and convalescent COVID-19 samples was the United States, Italy and Spain.

Clones were sequenced by immunoSEQ multiplex PCR, and TCRdb holds only the in-frame ones, with some missing. The sample has 50,000 to 60,000 clones, more than 85% seen once. Germline V lookup: CDR1 SGHDN, CDR2 FVKESK. After removal of 4 bases from V and 5 bases from J, the junction contained 9 bases not matched to a gene. The CDR3 is made up of 15 amino acids. V gene TRBV14 combines with J gene TRBJ2-7, with 9 bases identical to TRBD1. This TCR was recovered from a human donor with active COVID-19. The donor label of this sample is uncertain. The material sequenced was peripheral blood. CDR3 sequence reads: CASSPLDRGTHEQYF. The CDR3 bases are TGTGCCAGCAGCCCACTAGACAGGGGGACGCACGAGCAGTACTTC.